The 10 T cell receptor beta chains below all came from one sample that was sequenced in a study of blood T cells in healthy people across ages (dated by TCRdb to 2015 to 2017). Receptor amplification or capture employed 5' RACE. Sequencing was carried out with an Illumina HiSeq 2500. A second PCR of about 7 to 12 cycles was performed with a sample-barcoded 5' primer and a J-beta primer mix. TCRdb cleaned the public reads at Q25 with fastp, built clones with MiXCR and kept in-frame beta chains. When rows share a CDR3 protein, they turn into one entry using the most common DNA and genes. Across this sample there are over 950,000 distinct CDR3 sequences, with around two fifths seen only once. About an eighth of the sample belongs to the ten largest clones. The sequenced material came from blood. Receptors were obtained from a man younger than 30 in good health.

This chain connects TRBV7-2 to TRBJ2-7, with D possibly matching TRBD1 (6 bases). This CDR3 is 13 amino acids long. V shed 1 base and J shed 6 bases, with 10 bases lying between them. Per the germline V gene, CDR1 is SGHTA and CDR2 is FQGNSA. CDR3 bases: TGTGCCAGCAGCTTAGAGGGGGTGGGCGAGCAGTACTTC. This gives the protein CASSLEGVGEQYF.

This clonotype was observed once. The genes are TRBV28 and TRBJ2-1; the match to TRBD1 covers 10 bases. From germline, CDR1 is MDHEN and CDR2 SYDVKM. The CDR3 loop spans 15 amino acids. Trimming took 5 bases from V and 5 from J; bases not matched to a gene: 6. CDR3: CASSIGTGVNNEQFF. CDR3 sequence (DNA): TGTGCCAGCAGTATAGGGACAGGGGTTAACAATGAGCAGTTCTTC.

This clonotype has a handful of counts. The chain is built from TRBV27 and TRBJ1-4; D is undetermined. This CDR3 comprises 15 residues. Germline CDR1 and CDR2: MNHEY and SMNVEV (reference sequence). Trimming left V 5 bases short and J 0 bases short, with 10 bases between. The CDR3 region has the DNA TGTGCCAGCAGTCCGTACAGAGCAACTAATGAAAAACTGTTTTTT. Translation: CASSPYRATNEKLFF.

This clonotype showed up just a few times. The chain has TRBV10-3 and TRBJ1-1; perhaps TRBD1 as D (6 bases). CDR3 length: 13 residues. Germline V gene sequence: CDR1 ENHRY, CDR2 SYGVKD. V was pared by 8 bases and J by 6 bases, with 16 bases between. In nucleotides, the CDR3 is TGTGCCATCTTACAGGGTCGTGGTTCTGAAGCTTTCTTT. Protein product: CAILQGRGSEAFF.

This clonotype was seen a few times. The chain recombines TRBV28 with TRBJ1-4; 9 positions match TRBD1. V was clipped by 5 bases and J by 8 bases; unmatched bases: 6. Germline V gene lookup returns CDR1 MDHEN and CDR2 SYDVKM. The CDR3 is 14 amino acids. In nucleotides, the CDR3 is TGTGCCAGCAGTCCGACAGGGGGGGAAGAAAAACTGTTTTTT. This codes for CASSPTGGEEKLFF.

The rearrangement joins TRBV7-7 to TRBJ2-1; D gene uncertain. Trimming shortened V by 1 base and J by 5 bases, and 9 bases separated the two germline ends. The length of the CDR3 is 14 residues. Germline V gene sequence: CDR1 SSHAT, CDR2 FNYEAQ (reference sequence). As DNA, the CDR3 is TGTGCCAGCAGCTTAGATCGCTTCAACAATGAGCAGTTCTTC. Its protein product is CASSLDRFNNEQFF.

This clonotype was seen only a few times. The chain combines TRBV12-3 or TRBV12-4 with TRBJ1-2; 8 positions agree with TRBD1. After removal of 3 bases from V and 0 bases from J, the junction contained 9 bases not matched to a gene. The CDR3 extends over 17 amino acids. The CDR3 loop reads CASSFTTGQGSNYGYTF. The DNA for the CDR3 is TGTGCCAGCAGTTTTACGACTGGACAGGGCTCTAACTATGGCTACACCTTC.

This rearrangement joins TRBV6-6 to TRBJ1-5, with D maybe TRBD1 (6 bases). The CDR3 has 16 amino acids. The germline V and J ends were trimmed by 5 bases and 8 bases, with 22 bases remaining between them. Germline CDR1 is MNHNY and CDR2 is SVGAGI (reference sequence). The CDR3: CASSPGRATGLEPQHF. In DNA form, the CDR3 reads TGTGCCAGCAGTCCGGGGCGGGCCACAGGGTTAGAGCCCCAGCATTTT.

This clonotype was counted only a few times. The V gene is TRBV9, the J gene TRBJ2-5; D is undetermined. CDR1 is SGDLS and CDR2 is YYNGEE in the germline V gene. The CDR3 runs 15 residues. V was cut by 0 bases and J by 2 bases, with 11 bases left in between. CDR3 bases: TGTGCCAGCAGCGTAGGGTCGCAGTTACAAGAGACCCAGTACTTC. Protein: CASSVGSQLQETQYF.

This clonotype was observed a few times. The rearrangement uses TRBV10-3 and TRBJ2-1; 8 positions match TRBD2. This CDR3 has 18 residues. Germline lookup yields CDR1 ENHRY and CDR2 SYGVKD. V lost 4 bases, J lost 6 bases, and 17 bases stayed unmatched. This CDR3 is CAISGQRGPRSRFNEQFF. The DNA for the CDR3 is TGTGCCATCAGTGGGCAGCGGGGGCCCCGCTCCCGGTTCAATGAGCAGTTCTTC.